This T cell receptor beta chain was identified during a study of molecular identifiers for immune sequencing clone quantification (dated by TCRdb to between 2017 and 2018). Regarding the study in general: For a replicate experiment, RNA from roughly 18,000 or 92,000 naive CD8 T cells was divided into five aliquots, and four of the five aliquots were sequenced. This methods study benchmarked molecular-identifier clustering-based TCR repertoire sequencing (MIDCIRS) and TCR RNA copy counting, using CD8 T cells to do so. Summary of the overall study and its limitations: About 2.9 recovered TCR RNA copies per cell were obtained by modeling, versus about 10 by digital PCR, implying a capture efficiency of about 30%. A single cell's worth of spiked-in Jurkat TCR RNA was reported detectable even among one million naive CD8 T cells. In CMV-specific effector cells, clones with more than 20 RNA copies contained over 99% of molecules, whereas in naive cells such clones contained under 1% of molecules. Identical TCR molecules sharing a barcode could cause highly expanded clone sizes to be underestimated. When barcode sub-clustering was not used, chimeric consensus sequences inflated TCR diversity, with chimeras reaching as high as 47%. The naive libraries included spiked-in Jurkat TCR RNA (10 copies' worth), and this Jurkat TCR RNA is not part of the donor repertoire.

Libraries of naive CD8 T cells were generated from roughly 20,000 to 1,000,000 sorted cells, with 10%, 30% or 50% of the purified RNA used. Naive CD8 T cells were FACS-sorted as CD8+CD4-CCR7+CD45RA+ on a BD FACSAria II into RLT Plus buffer. Detection sensitivity was tested by spiking Jurkat RNA equal to some 10 TCR copies' worth into samples containing about 18,000-1,000,000 naive CD8 T cells. Enrichment of CD8 T cells was performed with RosetteSep CD8+ T Cell Enrichment Cocktail and Ficoll-Paque, after which ACK red cell lysis was carried out. Taken from cysteine to phenylalanine, the CDR3 has 17 residues. Only the CDR3 DNA is retained, 51 bases long and in frame from the first base. V is clipped by 1 base and J by 1 base, and the sequence between their germline boundaries is 15 bases long. Via the germline V gene (reference sequence), CDR1 is MNHEY and CDR2 SMNVEV. To note about this clonotype: The clone's antigen remains unknown. The input lacks base qualities; no much larger clone sits a single base away.

Library method: PCR. This sample was sequenced with a NextSeq 500. Bulk TCR libraries were generated as previously described, with the TCR primers listed in Table S5 used. Purification of total RNA was performed with the Qiagen AllPrep DNA/RNA kit. Before analysis, reads from multiple sequencing runs of one library were combined. The authors' analysis ran thus. Only reads with exact TCR constant sequence were kept, trimmed to 150 nt, and grouped by their 12-nt molecular barcodes. Reads in each barcode group were sub-clustered using a 15% Levenshtein threshold, and a quality-weighted consensus sequence was built for each RNA molecule. Non-functional sequences were filtered out, along with any lower-count sequence sitting one edit away from another sequence. Based on fitting two negative binomial distributions, any barcode sub-cluster with under 20% of the maximum read count was discarded. Through fastp at Q25 and MiXCR, TCRdb rebuilt clones from the public reads, retaining in-frame beta chains. CDR3 protein sequences are deduplicated, and each keeps its most common genes and DNA. TCRdb's processing, not the authors' own work, is the source of the V and J calls. Present in this sample are hundreds of thousands of distinct CDR3 sequences, around 25% of which were seen just once. Around 0.78% of the sample is held by the ten biggest clonotypes.

This sequence was found in a human donor in good health. Some libraries in this study had Jurkat cell RNA spiked in. This chain joins TRBV27 to TRBJ2-3, with TRBD2 as a weak D call on 7 bases. The material sequenced was naive CD8+ T cells from blood, with Jurkat cell RNA spiked in. Explained via the paper, the cell subset or site label denotes: FACS-sorted CD8+CD4-CCR7+CD45RA+ naive T cells. Here the CDR3 is given as CASSLLRGGAGTDTQYF. The bases read TGTGCCAGCAGTTTATTGAGGGGGGGCGCCGGCACAGATACGCAGTATTTT.